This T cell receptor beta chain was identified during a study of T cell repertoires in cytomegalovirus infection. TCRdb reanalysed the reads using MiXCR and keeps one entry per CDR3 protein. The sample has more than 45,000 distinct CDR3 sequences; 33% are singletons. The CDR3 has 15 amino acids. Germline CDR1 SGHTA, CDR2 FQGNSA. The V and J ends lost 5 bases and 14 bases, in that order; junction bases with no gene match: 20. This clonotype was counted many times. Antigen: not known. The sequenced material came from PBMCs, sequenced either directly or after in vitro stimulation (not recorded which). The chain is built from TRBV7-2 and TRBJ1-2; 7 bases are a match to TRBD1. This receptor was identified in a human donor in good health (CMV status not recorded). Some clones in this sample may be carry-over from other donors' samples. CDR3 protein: CASSPSPGTDPIGTF. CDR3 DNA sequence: TGTGCCAGCAGCCCCTCCCCCGGGACAGACCCTATTGGGACCTTC.